One and the same sample provided the 25 T cell receptor beta chains below, sequenced in a study of blood T cell repertoires in COVID-19. Sequencing used immunoSEQ multiplex PCR; TCRdb keeps in-frame clones, though not all of them. The sample lists about 46,000 clones; 86% were seen once. The sequencing sample was made of peripheral blood. Receptor source: a man at least 80 years old with active COVID-19.

The J gene is TRBJ2-1, the V gene TRBV5-6; 8 bases agree with TRBD1. In germline, CDR1 is SGHDT, CDR2 YYEEEE. Trimming removed 4 bases from V and 0 bases from J; junction bases left unmatched: 6. The CDR3 is 16 residues long. The CDR3 bases are TGTGCCAGCAGCAGAGGACAGGGCTTCTCCTACAATGAGCAGTTCTTC. Encoded protein: CASSRGQGFSYNEQFF.

This chain's CDR3 is CASSSRANSNQPQHF. DNA for the CDR3: TGTGCCAGTAGTTCGAGGGCTAATAGCAATCAGCCCCAGCATTTT. This rearrangement joins TRBV19 to TRBJ1-5, with no clear D. Germline V lookup: CDR1 LNHDA, CDR2 SQIVND (reference sequence). The V end lost 5 bases, the J end lost 0 bases, and 11 bases lay between the germline ends. There are 15 residues in the CDR3.

J is TRBJ2-7 and V is TRBV7-3; 10 positions match TRBD2. The CDR3 covers 14 residues. V lost 5 bases and J lost 6; bases outside the gene matches: 7. The germline V gene encodes CDR1 SGHTA and CDR2 FQGTGA. As DNA, the CDR3 is TGTGCCAGCAGCCCCTCTAGCGGGAGCCCCGAGCAGTACTTC. This gives the protein CASSPSSGSPEQYF.

J is TRBJ1-2 and V is TRBV11-2; tentatively, D is TRBD1 (5 bases). There are 13 residues in the CDR3. Germline V gene sequence: CDR1 SGHAT, CDR2 FQNNGV. V lost 5 bases and J lost 7, with 14 bases in between. The CDR3 region has the DNA TGTGCCAGCAGCCCCGCGGGGGGATCTGGCTACACCTTC. Encoded protein: CASSPAGGSGYTF.

The chain links TRBV15 to TRBJ2-1; 10 bases agree with TRBD2. CDR1 is LNHNV and CDR2 is YYDKDF in the germline V gene (reference sequence). This CDR3 contains 16 residues. V gave up 6 bases and J gave up 8 bases; unmatched junction bases: 13. CDR3: CATRSGGLAGVDEQFF. Written as DNA, the CDR3 is TGTGCCACCAGATCAGGGGGGCTAGCGGGAGTGGATGAGCAGTTCTTC.

This sequence joins TRBV7-2 and TRBJ2-1, with 9 bases fitting TRBD1. Germline CDR1 and CDR2: SGHTA and FQGNSA. The CDR3 runs to 14 residues. The trim removed 5 bases at V and 5 bases at J, leaving 4 bases unmatched. DNA of the CDR3: TGTGCCAGCAGCCCTGGGACAGGGAACAATGAGCAGTTCTTC. It yields the protein CASSPGTGNNEQFF.

This sequence joins TRBV5-6 and TRBJ2-2; TRBD2 might be the D (5 bases). The CDR3 has 16 amino acids. The germline V and J ends were trimmed by 3 bases and 0 bases, with 12 bases remaining between them. Germline V gene data show CDR1 as SGHDT and CDR2 as YYEEEE. The CDR3 DNA reads TGTGCCAGCAGCTACCGAGCGGTCTCGAACACCGGGGAGCTGTTTTTT. Its protein product is CASSYRAVSNTGELFF. The whole variable domain, remainder taken from reference TRBV5-6 and TRBJ2-2, is DAGVTQSPTHLIKTRGQQVTLRCSPKSGHDTVSWYQQALGQGPQFIFQYYEEEERQRGNFPDRFSGHQFPNYSSELNVNALLLGDSALYLCASSYRAVSNTGELFFGEGSRLTVL.

The chain is built from TRBV3-1 (or the pseudogene TRBV3-2) and TRBJ1-1; no definite D call. Germline V gives CDR1 LGHDT, CDR2 YNNKEL (reference sequence). This CDR3 comprises 16 residues. The V end was cut by 1 base, the J end by 10 bases, with 22 bases between. CDR3 DNA sequence: TGTGCCAGCAGCCAAGGATCCCTTAACGGGAACCGGGGAGCTTTCTTT. It encodes CASSQGSLNGNRGAFF.

The rearrangement links TRBV9 to TRBJ2-1; 12 bases are shared with TRBD2. Germline CDR1 SGDLS, CDR2 YYNGEE. The junction had 0 bases not matched to a gene; V was cut back by 1 base and J by 10 bases. This CDR3 is 13 amino acids long. The CDR3, as DNA: TGTGCCAGCAGCGTACTAGCGGGAGGGGAGCAGTTCTTC. Amino acid sequence: CASSVLAGGEQFF.

The CDR3 region is CSASTSGRANEQFF. DNA for the CDR3: TGCAGTGCTAGTACTAGCGGGAGAGCCAATGAGCAGTTCTTC. The gene calls are TRBV20-1 and TRBJ2-1, with TRBD2 matching 11 bases. The CDR3 length is 14 residues. The trim removed 3 bases at V and 6 bases at J, leaving 4 bases unmatched. Germline V lookup: CDR1 DFQATT, CDR2 SNEGSKA (reference sequence).

V is TRBV27 and J is TRBJ1-1, with 7 bases aligning to TRBD1. The CDR3 sequence is 15 residues long. J gave up 3 bases and V 8 bases, and 12 bases lay outside the gene matches. The germline V gene has CDR1 MNHEY and CDR2 SMNVEV (reference sequence). The CDR3 region is CASGKTGAWYTEAFF. The CDR3 DNA is TGTGCCAGCGGAAAAACAGGGGCCTGGTACACTGAAGCTTTCTTT.

V and J are TRBV18 and TRBJ2-5, with D tentatively TRBD1 (5 bases). Germline values: CDR1 KGHSH, CDR2 LQKENI. CDR3 length equals 14 residues. V lost 6 bases to trimming and J lost 0 bases, with 11 bases between them. CDR3 in amino acids: CASSPRGNQETQYF. The CDR3 nucleotides are TGTGCCAGCTCGCCTAGGGGTAACCAAGAGACCCAGTACTTC.

The chain carries TRBV5-1 and TRBJ2-2; 11 positions agree with TRBD2. CDR3 size: 19 residues. CDR1 and CDR2 from the germline V gene are SGHRS and YFSETQ. V was clipped by 4 bases and J by 0 bases; unmatched bases: 11. The CDR3 nucleotides read TGCGCCAGCAGCCCAACTAGCGGGAGTCATCCGGCGAACACCGGGGAGCTGTTTTTT. Protein: CASSPTSGSHPANTGELFF. The variable domain in full, completed from reference TRBV5-1 and TRBJ2-2, reads KAGVTQTPRYLIKTRGQQVTLSCSPISGHRSVSWYQQTPGQGLQFLFEYFSETQRNKGNFPGRFSGRQFSNSRSEMNVSTLELGDSALYLCASSPTSGSHPANTGELFFGEGSRLTVL.

The chain employs TRBV30 and TRBJ2-3; 7 bases align to TRBD2. Trimming took 0 bases from V and 3 from J; bases not matched to a gene: 9. Germline CDR1 and CDR2: GTSNPN and SVGIG (reference sequence). The CDR3 consists of 16 residues. This CDR3 reads CAWSVSEGGRTDTQYF. The CDR3 nucleotides are TGTGCCTGGAGTGTTAGCGAGGGAGGGCGTACAGATACGCAGTATTTT.

The chain employs TRBV2 and TRBJ1-1, with 7 bases identical to TRBD1. V lost 7 bases, J lost 9 bases, and 11 bases stayed unmatched. The CDR3 is 13 residues long. The germline CDR1 and CDR2 sequences are SNHLY and FYNNEI. CDR3 nucleotides: TGTGCCAGCACTCAACAGGGGTTTGAGAAAGCTTTCTTT. As protein: CASTQQGFEKAFF.

This chain uses TRBV7-8 with TRBJ2-7, with D maybe TRBD1 (6 bases). The germline V gene has CDR1 SGHVS and CDR2 FQNEAQ. Trimming pared 5 bases from V and 0 bases from J, leaving 14 bases between. The CDR3 runs 15 residues. CDR3 nucleotides: TGTGCCAGCAGCCCCTACGACAGGTACTCCTACGAGCAGTACTTC. Its protein is CASSPYDRYSYEQYF.

The chain combines TRBV19 with TRBJ2-4; 8 bases match TRBD1. Germline V CDR1 and CDR2: LNHDA, SQIVND (reference sequence). The CDR3 extends over 15 amino acids. The ends lost 3 bases at V and 2 bases at J; junction bases unmatched: 3. The chain's CDR3 is CASSIRTGTKNIQYF. The CDR3 DNA sequence: TGTGCCAGTAGTATTAGGACAGGGACCAAAAACATTCAGTACTTC.

The chain is built from TRBV4-3 and TRBJ2-2; 9 nucleotides match TRBD2. V shed 0 bases and J 1 base; nucleotides not matched to a gene: 6. Per germline, CDR1 LGHNA and CDR2 YSLEER. The CDR3 covers 18 residues. Here the CDR3 DNA reads TGCGCCAGCAGCCAAGAGTTGCCTAGCGGGATGAACACCGGGGAGCTGTTTTTT. Translated, it gives CASSQELPSGMNTGELFF.

This sequence joins TRBV7-3 and TRBJ2-5; 15 bases line up with TRBD2. CDR3 length: 17 residues. Germline CDR1 is SGHTA and CDR2 is FQGTGA. The trim removed 0 bases at V and 2 bases at J, leaving 1 base unmatched. CDR3 residues: CASSLTGLAGGQETQYF. In nucleotides, the CDR3 is TGTGCCAGCAGCTTAACAGGACTAGCGGGAGGGCAAGAGACCCAGTACTTC.

The chain employs TRBV30 and TRBJ2-5; D unresolved. CDR1 and CDR2 (germline): GTSNPN, SVGIG (reference sequence). The ends were cut back, 5 bases at V and 12 bases at J, with 10 bases in the middle. The CDR3 covers 9 residues. CDR3 in amino acids: CAWFAAEYF. CDR3 DNA: TGTGCCTGGTTTGCGGCCGAGTACTTC.

The V and J genes are TRBV7-2 and TRBJ2-1, with TRBD1 as a possible D gene (6 bases). The CDR3 spans 15 residues. Trimming removed 2 bases at V and 4 bases at J, with 12 bases between. Germline CDR1 and CDR2: SGHTA and FQGNSA. Here the CDR3 DNA reads TGTGCCAGCAGCTTAACAGGGCCTATTTACAATGAGCAGTTCTTC. This sequence encodes CASSLTGPIYNEQFF. Together with reference TRBV7-2 and TRBJ2-1, the CDR3 gives the full variable domain: GAGVSQSPSNKVTEKGKDVELRCDPISGHTALYWYRQSLGQGLEFLIYFQGNSAPDKSGLPSDRFSAERTGGSVSTLTIQRTQQEDSAVYLCASSLTGPIYNEQFFGPGTRLTVL.

The rearrangement joins TRBV5-3 to TRBJ2-5, with a tentative D call TRBD2 (6 bases). TRBV5-3 counts as an open reading frame of uncertain function. V was cut by 0 bases and J by 3 bases, with 15 bases left in between. CDR3 length: 16 amino acids. CDR3 DNA sequence: TGTGCCAGAAGCTTGGCTCGACGGAGGAGGGAAGAGACCCAGTACTTC. Translation: CARSLARRRREETQYF.

The count of this clone is one. The V and J genes are TRBV2 and TRBJ2-7, with TRBD2 identical over 14 bases. The trim removed 2 bases at V and 2 bases at J, leaving 11 bases unmatched. Germline V gene data show CDR1 as SNHLY and CDR2 as FYNNEI. The CDR3 runs to 19 residues. This CDR3 reads CASSERGTSGSRTPYEQYF. For the CDR3, the DNA is TGTGCCAGCAGTGAACGGGGGACTAGCGGGAGCCGGACCCCCTACGAGCAGTACTTC.

There are a few counts of this clone. This chain links TRBV30 with TRBJ1-6; D is undetermined. The CDR3 totals 13 residues. V lost 0 bases to trimming and J lost 13 bases, with 13 bases between them. Germline CDR1 GTSNPN, CDR2 SVGIG (reference sequence). CDR3: CAWSVVFGRPLHF. The CDR3 DNA follows: TGTGCCTGGAGTGTAGTCTTTGGGAGGCCCCTCCACTTT. Filled out from reference TRBV30 and TRBJ1-6, the complete variable domain reads SQTIHQWPATLVQPVGSPLSLECTVEGTSNPNLYWYRQAAGRGLQLLFYSVGIGQISSEVPQNLSASRPQDRQFILSSKKLLLSDSGFYLCAWSVVFGRPLHFGNGTRLTVT.

The chain is built from TRBV10-3 and TRBJ2-2; TRBD2 aligns across 10 bases. The CDR3 has 16 residues. V was clipped by 4 bases and J by 6 bases; unmatched bases: 8. CDR1 is ENHRY and CDR2 is SYGVKD in the germline V gene. The CDR3 protein is CAISGRLAGDPGELFF. The CDR3 bases are TGTGCCATCAGTGGCAGACTAGCGGGCGACCCCGGGGAGCTGTTTTTT.